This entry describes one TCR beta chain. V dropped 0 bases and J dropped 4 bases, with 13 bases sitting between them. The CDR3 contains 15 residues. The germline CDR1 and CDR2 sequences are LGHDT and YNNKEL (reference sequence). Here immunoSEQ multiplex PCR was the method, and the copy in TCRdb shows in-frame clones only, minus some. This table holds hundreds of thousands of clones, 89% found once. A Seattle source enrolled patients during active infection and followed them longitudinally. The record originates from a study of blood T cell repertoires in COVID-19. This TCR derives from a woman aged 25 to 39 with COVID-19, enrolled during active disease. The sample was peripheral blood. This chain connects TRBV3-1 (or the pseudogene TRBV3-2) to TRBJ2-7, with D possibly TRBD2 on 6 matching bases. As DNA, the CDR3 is TGTGCCAGCAGCCAAGATCTGGGGGGTCCGTACGAGCAGTACTTC. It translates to CASSQDLGGPYEQYF.